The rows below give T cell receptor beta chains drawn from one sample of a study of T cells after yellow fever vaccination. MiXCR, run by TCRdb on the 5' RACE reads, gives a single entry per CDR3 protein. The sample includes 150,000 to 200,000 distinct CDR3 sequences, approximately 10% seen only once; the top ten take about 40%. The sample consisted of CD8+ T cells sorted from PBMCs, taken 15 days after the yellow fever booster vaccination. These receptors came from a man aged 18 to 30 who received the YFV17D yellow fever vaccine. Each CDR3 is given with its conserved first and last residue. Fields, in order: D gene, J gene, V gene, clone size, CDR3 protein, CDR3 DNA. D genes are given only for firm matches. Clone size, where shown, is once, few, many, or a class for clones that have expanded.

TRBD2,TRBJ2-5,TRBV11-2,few,CASSSVAGGRETQYF,TGTGCCAGCAGCTCTGTAGCGGGGGGGAGAGAGACCCAGTACTTC
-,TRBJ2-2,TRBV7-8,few,CASSLSGMGAGELFF,TGTGCCAGCAGCTTATCAGGGATGGGTGCCGGGGAGCTGTTTTTT
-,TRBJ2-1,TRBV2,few,CASKGEGVVVTDGEQFF,TGTGCCAGCAAGGGGGAGGGGGTCGTTGTGACAGACGGTGAGCAGTTCTTC
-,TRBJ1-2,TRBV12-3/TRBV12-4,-,CASSLKGLTYANYGYTF,TGTGCCAGCAGTTTAAAGGGCCTGACATACGCTAACTATGGCTACACCTTC
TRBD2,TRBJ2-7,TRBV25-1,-,CASEEWGGTYEQYF,TGTGCCAGCGAGGAGTGGGGGGGGACCTACGAGCAGTACTTC
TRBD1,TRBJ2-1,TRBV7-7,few,CASSQGQGRYNEQFF,TGTGCTAGCAGCCAGGGACAGGGCCGCTACAATGAGCAGTTCTTC
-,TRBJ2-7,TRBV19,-,CASTYIQSHEQYF,TGTGCCAGTACATACATACAGAGCCACGAGCAGTACTTC
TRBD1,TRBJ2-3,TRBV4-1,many,CASSRAGTGYTDTQYF,TGCGCCAGCAGCCGGGCCGGGACAGGGTACACAGATACGCAGTATTTT
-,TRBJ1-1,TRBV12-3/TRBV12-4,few,CASSSGTMNTEAFF,TGTGCCAGCAGTTCCGGGACGATGAACACTGAAGCTTTCTTT
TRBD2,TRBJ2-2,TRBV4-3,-,CASSQDILAGGNTGELFF,TGCGCCAGCAGCCAAGATATCCTGGCGGGGGGGAACACCGGGGAGCTGTTTTTT
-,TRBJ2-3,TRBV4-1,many,CASSHTLDTQYF,TGCGCCAGCAGCCACACCCTGGATACGCAGTATTTT
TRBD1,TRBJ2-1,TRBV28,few,CASSDRVVRYNEQFF,TGTGCCAGCAGTGACAGGGTCGTCCGATACAATGAGCAGTTCTTC
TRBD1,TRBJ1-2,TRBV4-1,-,CASSHRTGGGYGYTF,TGCGCCAGCAGCCACCGGACAGGCGGAGGCTATGGCTACACCTTC
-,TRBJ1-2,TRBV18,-,CASSLNGGLGNYGYTF,TGTGCCAGCTCTCTTAACGGGGGGCTGGGGAACTATGGCTACACCTTC
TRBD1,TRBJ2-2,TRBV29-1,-,CSAGKGTGETGELFF,TGCAGCGCCGGGAAAGGGACAGGGGAGACCGGGGAGCTGTTTTTT
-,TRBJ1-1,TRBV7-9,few,CASSEWGGEAFF,TGTGCCAGCAGCGAATGGGGGGGTGAAGCTTTCTTT
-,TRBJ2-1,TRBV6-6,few,CASSYSNRGAYNEQFF,TGTGCCAGCAGTTACTCGAATCGCGGGGCGTACAATGAGCAGTTCTTC
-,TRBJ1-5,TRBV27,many,CASCMGSNQPQHF,TGTGCCAGCTGTATGGGCAGCAATCAGCCCCAGCATTTT
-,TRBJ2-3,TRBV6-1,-,CASSEARMGGPGTQYF,TGTGCCAGCAGTGAAGCGCGGATGGGGGGGCCGGGTACGCAGTATTTT
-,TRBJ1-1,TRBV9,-,CASSVWSGTEAFF,TGTGCCAGCAGCGTATGGTCAGGGACTGAAGCTTTCTTT
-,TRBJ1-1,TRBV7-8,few,CASRLGAVNTEAFF,TGTGCCAGCCGATTAGGGGCAGTGAACACTGAAGCTTTCTTT
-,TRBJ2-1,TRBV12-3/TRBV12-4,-,CASSDAQLDEQFF,TGTGCCAGCAGTGACGCCCAGCTGGATGAGCAGTTCTTC
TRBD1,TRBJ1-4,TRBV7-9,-,CASSLRQGGSNEKLFF,TGTGCCAGCAGCCTACGACAGGGGGGAAGTAATGAAAAACTGTTTTTT
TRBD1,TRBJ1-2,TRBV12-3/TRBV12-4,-,CASSFGQGDLNYGYTF,TGTGCCAGCAGCTTCGGACAGGGGGACCTTAACTATGGCTACACCTTC
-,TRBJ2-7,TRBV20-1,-,CSARQRNLGEQYF,TGCAGTGCCCGGCAAAGGAACCTCGGAGAGCAGTACTTC
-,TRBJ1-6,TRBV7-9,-,CASSRIRETNSPLHF,TGTGCCAGCAGCAGAATCCGGGAGACTAATTCACCCCTCCACTTT
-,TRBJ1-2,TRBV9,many,CASSVATAGNYGYTF,TGTGCCAGCAGCGTAGCTACGGCAGGGAACTATGGCTACACCTTC
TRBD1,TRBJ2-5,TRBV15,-,CATSTGTGEEWETQYF,TGTGCCACCAGCACGGGGACAGGGGAGGAATGGGAGACCCAGTACTTC
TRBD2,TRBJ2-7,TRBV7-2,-,CATKASGGITLLEQYF,TGTGCCACCAAGGCTAGCGGGGGCATCACACTGTTGGAGCAGTACTTC
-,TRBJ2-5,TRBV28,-,CASSLKVGSGGEETQYF,TGTGCCAGCAGCCTAAAGGTCGGTTCCGGGGGCGAAGAGACCCAGTACTTC
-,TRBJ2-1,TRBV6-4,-,CASSDGGPGNEQFF,TGTGCCAGCAGTGACGGGGGCCCCGGCAATGAGCAGTTCTTC
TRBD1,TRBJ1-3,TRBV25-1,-,CASTGQGNTIYF,TGTGCCAGCACGGGACAGGGGAACACCATATATTTT
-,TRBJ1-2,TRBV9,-,CASSALGGYTF,TGTGCCAGCAGCGCCTTGGGGGGCTACACCTTC
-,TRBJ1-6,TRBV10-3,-,CAMPGTRSPLHF,TGTGCCATGCCCGGGACCCGGTCACCCCTCCACTTT
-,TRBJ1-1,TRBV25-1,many,CASRWGYTEAFF,TGTGCCAGCAGGTGGGGATACACTGAAGCTTTCTTT
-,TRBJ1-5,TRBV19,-,CASNDRGETQHF,TGTGCCAGTAACGACCGCGGGGAAACCCAGCATTTT
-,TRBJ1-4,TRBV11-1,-,CASSLVGSPNEKLFF,TGTGCCAGCAGCTTAGTAGGCAGCCCCAATGAAAAACTGTTTTTT
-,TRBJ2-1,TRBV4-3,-,CASSQEVGPSYNEQFF,TGCGCCAGCAGCCAAGAGGTCGGCCCGTCCTACAATGAGCAGTTCTTC
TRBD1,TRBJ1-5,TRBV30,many,CAWSRGTGGYSNQPQHF,TGTGCCTGGAGCCGCGGGACAGGGGGATATAGCAATCAGCCCCAGCATTTT
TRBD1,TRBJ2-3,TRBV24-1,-,CATSDLRIDRVQHEAGHTQYF,TGTGCCACCAGTGATTTGAGGATAGACAGGGTGCAGCACGAGGCCGGACATACGCAGTATTTT
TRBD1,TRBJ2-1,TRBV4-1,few,CASSQEGASGTGFLLMYNEQFF,TGCGCCAGCAGCCAAGAGGGGGCCTCCGGGACAGGGTTCCTGCTAATGTACAATGAGCAGTTCTTC
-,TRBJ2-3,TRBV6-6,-,CASSYSATDTQYF,TGTGCCAGCAGTTACTCGGCCACAGATACGCAGTATTTT
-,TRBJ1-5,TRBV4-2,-,CASSQESGVVNQPQHF,TGTGCCAGCAGCCAAGAGTCCGGTGTGGTAAATCAGCCCCAGCATTTT
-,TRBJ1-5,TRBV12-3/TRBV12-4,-,CASSSARDTSNQPQHF,TGTGCCAGCAGTTCGGCCAGGGATACAAGCAATCAGCCCCAGCATTTT
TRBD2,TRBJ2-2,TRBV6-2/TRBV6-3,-,CASSRLAGESTGELFF,TGTGCCAGCAGTCGACTAGCGGGGGAATCCACCGGGGAGCTGTTTTTT
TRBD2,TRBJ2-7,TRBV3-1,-,CASSLKLAGGGEQYF,TGTGCCAGCAGCCTGAAACTAGCGGGGGGAGGAGAGCAGTACTTC
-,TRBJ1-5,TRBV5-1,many,CASSPIGGQPQHF,TGCGCCAGCAGCCCCATAGGCGGTCAGCCCCAGCATTTT
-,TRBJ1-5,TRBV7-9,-,CASSLGEGDLQRPQHF,TGTGCCAGCAGCTTGGGTGAGGGCGACCTGCAGAGGCCCCAGCATTTT
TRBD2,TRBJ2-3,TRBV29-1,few,CSVGAGESTDTQYF,TGCAGCGTTGGGGCGGGGGAAAGCACAGATACGCAGTATTTT
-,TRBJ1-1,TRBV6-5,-,CASSWRANTEAFF,TGTGCCAGCAGTTGGCGGGCGAACACTGAAGCTTTCTTT
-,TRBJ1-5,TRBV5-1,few,CASSLFSGPNQPQHF,TGCGCCAGCAGCTTGTTTTCAGGCCCCAATCAGCCCCAGCATTTT
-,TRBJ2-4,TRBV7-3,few,CASSRQGSENIQYF,TGTGCCAGCAGCAGGCAGGGATCCGAAAACATTCAGTACTTC
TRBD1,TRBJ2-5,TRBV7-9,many,CASTPGQGFVRRETQYF,TGTGCCAGCACACCGGGACAGGGCTTTGTTCGGCGGGAGACCCAGTACTTC
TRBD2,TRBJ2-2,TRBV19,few,CASRPGLAGNTGELFF,TGTGCCAGTAGGCCGGGACTAGCGGGGAACACCGGGGAGCTGTTTTTT